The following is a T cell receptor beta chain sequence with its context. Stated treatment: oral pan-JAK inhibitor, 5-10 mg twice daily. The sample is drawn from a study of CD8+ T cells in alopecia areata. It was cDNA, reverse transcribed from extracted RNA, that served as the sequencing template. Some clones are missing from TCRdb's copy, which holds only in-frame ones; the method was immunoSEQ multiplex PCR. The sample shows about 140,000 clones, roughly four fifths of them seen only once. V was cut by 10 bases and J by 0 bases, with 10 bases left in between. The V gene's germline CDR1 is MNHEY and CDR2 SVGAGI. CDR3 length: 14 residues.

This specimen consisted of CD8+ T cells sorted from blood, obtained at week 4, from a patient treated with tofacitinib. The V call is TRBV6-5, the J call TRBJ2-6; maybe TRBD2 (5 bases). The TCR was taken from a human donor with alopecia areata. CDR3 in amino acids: CATLESSGANVLTF. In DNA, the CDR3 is TGTGCCACACTAGAGAGCTCTGGGGCCAACGTCCTGACTTTC.